The entry below gives a single TCR beta chain sequence along with its context. Per the original methods: Counts of nucleated cells, estimated from reference gene primer amplification, were obtained. Libraries were prepared by immunoSEQ multiplex PCR; TCRdb keeps only in-frame clonotypes and omits some of them. The D gene and trimming were derived from the DNA, and the V and J assignments and clone size from that table. The profile covers roughly 570,000 clones, with approximately 91% appearing a single time and roughly 7.4% taken by the ten largest. J was trimmed by 10 bases and V by 7 bases; bases with no gene match: 8. Germline CDR1 is MNHEY and CDR2 is SVGAGI. This CDR3 is 12 amino acids long. The data are from a study of blood T cell repertoires in COVID-19. Study at large: The United States, Italy and Spain were the sources of the acute and convalescent COVID-19 samples.

This clonotype was obtained from a woman between 45 and 60 years old with COVID-19, enrolled during active disease. J is TRBJ1-1 and V is TRBV6-5; TRBD1 matches at 8 bases. Sequenced input: peripheral blood. The CDR3 here is CASIRTGLGAFF. CDR3 bases: TGTGCCAGCATACGGACAGGGCTGGGAGCTTTCTTT.